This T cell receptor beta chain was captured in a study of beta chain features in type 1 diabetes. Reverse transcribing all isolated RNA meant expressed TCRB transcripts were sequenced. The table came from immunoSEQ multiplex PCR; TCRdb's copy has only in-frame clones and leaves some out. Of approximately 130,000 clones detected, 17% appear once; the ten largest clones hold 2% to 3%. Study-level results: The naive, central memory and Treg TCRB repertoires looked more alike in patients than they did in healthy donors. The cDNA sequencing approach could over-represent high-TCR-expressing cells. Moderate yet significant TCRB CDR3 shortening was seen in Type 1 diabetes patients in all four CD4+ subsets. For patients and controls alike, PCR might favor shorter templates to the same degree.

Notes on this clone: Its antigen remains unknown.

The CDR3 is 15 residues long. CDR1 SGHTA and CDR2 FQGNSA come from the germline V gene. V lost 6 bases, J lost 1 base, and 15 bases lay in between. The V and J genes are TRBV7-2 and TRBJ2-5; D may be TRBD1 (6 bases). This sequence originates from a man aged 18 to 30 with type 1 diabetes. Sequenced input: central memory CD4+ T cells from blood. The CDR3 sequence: CASSYRAGLQETQYF. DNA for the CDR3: TGTGCCAGCAGTTACAGGGCCGGACTCCAAGAGACCCAGTACTTC.